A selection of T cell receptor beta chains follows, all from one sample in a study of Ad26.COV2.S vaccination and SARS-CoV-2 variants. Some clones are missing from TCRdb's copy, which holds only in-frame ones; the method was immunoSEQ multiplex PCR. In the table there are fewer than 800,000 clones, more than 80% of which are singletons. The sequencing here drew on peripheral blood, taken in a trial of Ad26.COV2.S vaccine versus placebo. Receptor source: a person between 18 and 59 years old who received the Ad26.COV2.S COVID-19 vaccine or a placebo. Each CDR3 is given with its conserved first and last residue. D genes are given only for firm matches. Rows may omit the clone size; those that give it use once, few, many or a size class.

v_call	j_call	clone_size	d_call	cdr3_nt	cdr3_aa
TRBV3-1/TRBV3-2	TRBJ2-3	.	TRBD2	TGTGCCAGCAGCCAAACACTAGCGGGAGGGCCTGGGGCGCAGTATTTT	CASSQTLAGGPGAQYF
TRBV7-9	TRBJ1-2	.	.	TGTGCCAGCAGCCGGACGGTCTATGGCTACACCTTC	CASSRTVYGYTF
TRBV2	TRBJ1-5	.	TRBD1	TGTGCCAGCACCCGGGACAGATCTATGAATCAGCCCCAGCATTTT	CASTRDRSMNQPQHF
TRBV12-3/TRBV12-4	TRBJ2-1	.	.	TGTGCCAGCAGTTTCCCCAGCACCGGTGAGCAGTTCTTC	CASSFPSTGEQFF
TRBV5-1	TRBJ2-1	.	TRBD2	TGCGCCAGCAGCTTGGAACTAGCGGGAGCTAAGGAGCAGTTCTTC	CASSLELAGAKEQFF
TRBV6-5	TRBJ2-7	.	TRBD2	TGTGCCAGCAGTCCCACGGGGGGGAGCTCCTACGAGCAGTACTTC	CASSPTGGSSYEQYF
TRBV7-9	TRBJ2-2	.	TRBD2	TGTGCCAGCAGCTTAATACTAGCGGGGAACACCGGGGAGCTGTTTTTT	CASSLILAGNTGELFF
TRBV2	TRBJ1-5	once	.	TGTGCCAGCAGTGACCGAACAGAAAATCAGCCCCAGCATTTT	CASSDRTENQPQHF
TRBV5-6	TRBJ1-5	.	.	TGTGCCAGCAGCTTAGGCGGGGGGAATCAGCCCCAGCATTTT	CASSLGGGNQPQHF
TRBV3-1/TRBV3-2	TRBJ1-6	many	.	TGTGCCAGCAGCCCTTCGGGGAAAACACCCAATTCACCCCTCCACTTT	CASSPSGKTPNSPLHF
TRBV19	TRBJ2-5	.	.	TGTGCCAGTAAAAATCTTGGCGAGACCCAGTACTTC	CASKNLGETQYF
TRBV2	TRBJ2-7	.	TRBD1	TGTGCCAGCAGACCGGGACAGGGGACCTCCTACGAGCAGTACTTC	CASRPGQGTSYEQYF
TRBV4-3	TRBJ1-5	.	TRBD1	TGCGCCAGCAGCAAGACAGGGGGCGGCAATCAGCCCCAGCATTTT	CASSKTGGGNQPQHF
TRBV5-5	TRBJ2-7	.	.	TGTGCCAGCAGCTATACCGGGACCATGGTCGAGCAGTACTTC	CASSYTGTMVEQYF
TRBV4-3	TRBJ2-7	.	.	TGCGCCAGCAGCCAAGATTCTCTGGAATACGAGCAGTACTTC	CASSQDSLEYEQYF
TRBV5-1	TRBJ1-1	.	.	TGCGCCAGCGGGGCGGGGGGCGCGTCGATGAACACTGAAGCTTTCTTT	CASGAGGASMNTEAFF
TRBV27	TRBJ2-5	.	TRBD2	TGTGCCAGCAGTCCTCTTACAGCGGGAGGAGGAGAGACCCAGTACTTC	CASSPLTAGGGETQYF
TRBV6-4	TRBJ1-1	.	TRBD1	TGTGCCAGCGCGCCCCAGGGGGGGAACACTGAAGCTTTCTTT	CASAPQGGNTEAFF
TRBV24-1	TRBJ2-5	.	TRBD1	TGTGCCACCAGAAAAACAGGGGAAGAGACCCAGTACTTC	CATRKTGEETQYF
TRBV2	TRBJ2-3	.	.	TGTGCCAGCAGTGATGGGCAGGGGCCGGCGAATACGCAGTATTTT	CASSDGQGPANTQYF
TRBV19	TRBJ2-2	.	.	TGTGCCAGTAGTAGAGACGGCGGGATCGTCACCGGGGAGCTGTTTTTT	CASSRDGGIVTGELFF
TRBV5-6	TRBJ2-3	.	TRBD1	TGTGCCAGCACCTCCCCTAAGGAACAGGGGATCACAGATACGCAGTATTTT	CASTSPKEQGITDTQYF
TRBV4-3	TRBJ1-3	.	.	TGCGCCAGCAGCCAAGACACACCCGCCCAGGGGATATATTTT	CASSQDTPAQGIYF
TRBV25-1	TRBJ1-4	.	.	TGTGCCAGCAGTGTTCCGGGGGCAGATAATGAAAAACTGTTTTTT	CASSVPGADNEKLFF
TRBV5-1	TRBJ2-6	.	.	TGCGCCAGCAGCTTTGGGGTGACCGGGGCCAACGTCCTGACTTTC	CASSFGVTGANVLTF
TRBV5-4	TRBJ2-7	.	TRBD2	TGTGCCAGCAGCCCCCCGGGGGGCTACGAGCAGTACTTC	CASSPPGGYEQYF
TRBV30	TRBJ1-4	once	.	TGTGCCTGGGCTGGGAGAGATGAAAAACTGTTTTTT	CAWAGRDEKLFF
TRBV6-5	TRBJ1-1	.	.	TGTGCCAGCAGTTACTCGACCCGGGTGGACACTGAAGCTTTCTTT	CASSYSTRVDTEAFF
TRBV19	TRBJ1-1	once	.	TGTGCCAGTAGTATCCTGGGGCAGGTGGTAAACACTGAAGCTTTCTTT	CASSILGQVVNTEAFF
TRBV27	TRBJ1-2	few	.	TGTGCCAGCAGTTCGACAGGACATGGCTACACCTTC	CASSSTGHGYTF
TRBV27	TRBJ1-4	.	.	TGTGCCAGCAGTTCGAGGGCGGTTGAAAAACTGTTTTTT	CASSSRAVEKLFF
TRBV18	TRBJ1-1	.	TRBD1	TGTGCCAGCTCATCGACAGGGGGCGTTCGGACTGAAGCTTTCTTT	CASSSTGGVRTEAFF
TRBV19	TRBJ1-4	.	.	TGTGCCACCGGGTCGGGGCAGGGGAATGAAAAACTGTTTTTT	CATGSGQGNEKLFF
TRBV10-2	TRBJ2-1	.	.	TGCGCCAGTCGAGCAGGCTACAATGAGCAGTTCTTC	CASRAGYNEQFF
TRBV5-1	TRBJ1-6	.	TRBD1	TGCGCCAGCAGCCCAGGACAGGCCGTAAATTCACCCCTCCACTTT	CASSPGQAVNSPLHF
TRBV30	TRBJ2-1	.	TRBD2	TGTGCCTGGAGTGAGTCGACGGGGGGGCCCTATGAGCAGTTCTTC	CAWSESTGGPYEQFF
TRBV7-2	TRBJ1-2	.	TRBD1	TGTGCCAGCAGCCAAGTGGGACAGCATTATGGCTACACCTTC	CASSQVGQHYGYTF
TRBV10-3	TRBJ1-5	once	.	TGTGCCATCAGTGACAGGCCCAGCAATCAGCCCCAGCATTTT	CAISDRPSNQPQHF
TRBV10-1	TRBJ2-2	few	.	TGCGCCAGCAGTAAGGAGACCGGGGAGCTGTTTTTT	CASSKETGELFF
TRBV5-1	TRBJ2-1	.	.	TGCGCCAGCAGCTCGGGACTTCACAATGAGCAGTTCTTC	CASSSGLHNEQFF